The clone carrying this TCR beta chain was detected once. Antigen specificity is unknown. The entry originates in a study of a mutant IDH1 vaccine in newly diagnosed glioma. Study overall: Previous treatment comprised radiotherapy, temozolomide, or both, mostly both. Study findings and constraints: Seemingly, top peripheral T cell clonotype changes bore no relation to pseudoprogression.

The ends were cut back, 1 base at V and 1 base at J, with 13 bases in the middle. This CDR3 region has 17 residues. Per the germline V gene, CDR1 is LGHNA and CDR2 is YNFKEQ. Libraries were prepared by immunoSEQ multiplex PCR; TCRdb keeps only in-frame clonotypes and omits some of them. Of roughly 86,000 clones in the sample, 80% to 90% were seen once. Time point indicated: week 47, end of study. A 20-mer mutant IDH1 peptide at 300 ug was injected subcutaneously with topical imiquimod. Sequencing used PBMCs, obtained from a glioma patient whose treatment included an IDH1 peptide vaccine. This receptor was taken from a man aged 35 to 55 with glioma. The chain combines TRBV4-2 with TRBJ2-2, with a possible D match to TRBD1 (6 bases). The CDR3 sequence is CASSQAGRGGNTGELFF. The DNA of the CDR3 is TGTGCCAGCAGCCAAGCTGGCAGGGGCGGGAACACCGGGGAGCTGTTTTTT.